Sequencing of this T cell receptor (beta chain) was carried out in a study of T cell repertoires in cytomegalovirus infection (dated by TCRdb to between 2018 and 2021). Regarding the complete study: Recently identified HLA-C-restricted CMV epitopes, whose presentation resists viral immunomodulation, were targeted by peptide stimulations together with well-studied HLA-B-restricted epitopes. The HLA type of each donor mattered for the analysis, because public TCR beta signatures pointed to carriage of CMV infection along with the matching HLA type. On the study overall, not on this receptor specifically: In both this cohort and an independent 352-donor cohort, the cumulative frequency of public TCR beta family members distinguished carriers of CMV infection plus the relevant HLA type. The ex vivo response was dominated by HLA-C-restricted CMV-specific TCR beta clonotypes, and the single most frequent clonotype in two of eight donors was supplied by these HLA-C-restricted clonotypes.

The junction shows trimming of 6 bases on V and 12 bases on J, plus 21 bases between the germline ends. CDR3 length: 14 amino acids, cysteine to phenylalanine. The read is trimmed to its CDR3 DNA, 42 bases read in frame from base 1. Per the germline V gene, MNHGY is the CDR1 and SAAAGT is the CDR2. The label giving this sample's treatment or condition can be read as: in vitro stimulation with specific CMV peptide epitopes to enrich CMV-specific T cells. Sequenced using an Illumina HiSeq 1500. Using fastp at Q25 and MiXCR, TCRdb reprocessed the public reads and kept productive beta chains. Each entry merges the rows of one CDR3 protein and shows their most common DNA and genes. This sample holds about 52,000 distinct CDR3 sequences; around 20% were observed only once. 80% of the sample rests with the top ten. This clonotype was counted a few times. It has no known antigen specificity. Base-call qualities are not available, and no considerably larger clone is one nucleotide away.

This clonotype originated in a human donor in good health (CMV status not recorded). Some clones in this sample may be carry-over from other donors' samples. The V and J segments used are TRBV6-8 and TRBJ1-5; the D gene cannot be resolved reliably. Sample: CD8+ T cells from cultured PBMCs, taken from culture after CMV antigen stimulation. The DNA sequence is given as TGTGCCAGCAGGGACGAGCTTTCACTCTCCGGCCAGCATTTT. This codes for CASRDELSLSGQHF.